The entry below describes one T cell receptor (beta chain). Germline values: CDR1 MGHRA, CDR2 YSYEKL. The ends were cut back, 0 bases at V and 7 bases at J, with 16 bases in the middle. The CDR3 loop spans 15 amino acids. The data were taken from a study of T cell responses to AZD1222 COVID-19 vaccine. Assay used: immunoSEQ multiplex PCR; TCRdb lists only in-frame clones, some missing. Among over 110,000 clones listed, 75% to 90% were seen once. The sequenced sample was peripheral blood, obtained 28 days after the second AZD1222 dose. The genes are TRBV4-1 and TRBJ2-7; TRBD1 is a possible D gene (6 bases). This receptor was obtained from an adult who received the AZD1222 COVID-19 vaccine. The CDR3 DNA is TGCGCCAGCAGCCAAGAACGTTGGCCAGGGGATGAGCAGTACTTC. Its protein product is CASSQERWPGDEQYF.